This passage covers 26 T cell receptor beta chains from one sample sequenced in a study of PD-L1 blockade in urothelial cancer. TCRdb's table, derived via immunoSEQ multiplex PCR, lists solely in-frame clones and lacks some. Of tens of thousands of clones listed, approximately 80% are singletons. Time point described: pretreatment peripheral blood. Specimen: PBMCs, collected around atezolizumab (anti-PD-L1) treatment. The receptors were gathered from a man aged 55 to 70 with urothelial cancer.

A few counts support this clone. V is TRBV7-2 and J is TRBJ1-5; D may be TRBD1 (5 bases). Between the trimmed V and J ends, which lost 5 bases and 5 bases, there was a span of 19 bases. Germline V gene lookup returns CDR1 SGHTA and CDR2 FQGNSA. This CDR3 spans 16 amino acids. The DNA of the CDR3 is TGTGCCAGCAGCCAAGGGATGGGGCGACCGGATCAGCCCCAGCATTTT. Translating gives CASSQGMGRPDQPQHF.

In its sample, this clone was seen once. The chain combines TRBV27 with TRBJ2-3, with 9 bases identical to TRBD2. Germline V gene sequence: CDR1 MNHEY, CDR2 SMNVEV (reference sequence). V gave up 2 bases and J gave up 3 bases; unmatched junction bases: 15. The CDR3 totals 19 residues. CDR3 region: CASSLRPTSSGEWTDTQYF. CDR3 in DNA: TGTGCCAGCAGTTTACGCCCAACCTCTAGCGGGGAGTGGACAGATACGCAGTATTTT.

This rearrangement joins TRBV7-9 to TRBJ2-7; D ambiguous. This CDR3 is 13 amino acids long. Per germline, CDR1 SEHNR and CDR2 FQNEAQ (reference sequence). The V end lost 2 bases, the J end lost 4 bases, and 9 bases lay between the germline ends. The CDR3: CASSLQSGYEQYF. CDR3 nucleotide sequence: TGTGCCAGCAGCTTACAATCGGGTTACGAGCAGTACTTC.

A single count supports this clone. This chain joins TRBV19 and TRBJ1-1, with 8 bases fitting TRBD1. Trimming at V came to 7 bases and at J to 4 bases, leaving 5 bases not matched to a gene. The CDR3 has 13 residues. Germline CDR1 LNHDA, CDR2 SQIVND (reference sequence). CDR3 coding DNA: TGTGCCAGTAAACCGACAGGGGTCACTGAAGCTTTCTTT. It is translated as CASKPTGVTEAFF. Supplemented by reference TRBV19 and TRBJ1-1, the full variable domain reads DGGITQSPKYLFRKEGQNVTLSCEQNLNHDAMYWYRQDPGQGLRLIYYSQIVNDFQKGDIAEGYSVSREKKESFPLTVTSAQKNPTAFYLCASKPTGVTEAFFGQGTRLTVV.

J is TRBJ1-2 and V is TRBV25-1; 8 bases match TRBD1. The length of the CDR3 is 16 residues. Trimming cost V 1 base and J 2 bases; bases outside gene matches: 6. Looked up from germline, CDR1 is MGHDK and CDR2 is SYGVNS. CDR3 bases: TGTGCCAGCAGTGAATCCGGACAGGGATGGAACTATGGCTACACCTTC. Residues: CASSESGQGWNYGYTF.

The chain combines TRBV6-4 with TRBJ2-2; 8 nucleotides align to TRBD1. Germline CDR1 is MRHNA and CDR2 is SNTAGT. The junction had 14 bases not matched to a gene; V was cut back by 8 bases and J by 0 bases. The CDR3 is made up of 18 amino acids. The CDR3 DNA sequence: TGTGCCAGCTCACAAGCAGGGGGCAATAGACCGAACACCGGGGAGCTGTTTTTT. It encodes CASSQAGGNRPNTGELFF.

J is TRBJ1-2 and V is TRBV29-1; tentatively, D is TRBD1 (6 bases). Germline lookup yields CDR1 SQVTM and CDR2 ANQGSEA. The germline V and J ends were trimmed by 2 bases and 12 bases, with 10 bases remaining between them. CDR3 length: 10 residues. The CDR3, as DNA: TGCAGCGTTGAACAGGGGACTAACACCTTC. It yields the protein CSVEQGTNTF.

The chain combines TRBV7-2 with TRBJ1-3, with 9 bases aligning to TRBD1. Germline V lookup: CDR1 SGHTA, CDR2 FQGNSA. The V gene end was trimmed by 4 bases and the J gene end by 4 bases; junction bases not matched to a gene: 5. This CDR3 contains 15 residues. The CDR3 loop reads CASSYGTGKGNTIYF. The CDR3 bases are TGTGCCAGCAGCTATGGGACAGGGAAAGGAAACACCATATATTTT.

The rearrangement links TRBV28 to TRBJ1-6; TRBD1 might be the D (5 bases). Trimming shortened V by 6 bases and J by 5 bases, and 14 bases separated the two germline ends. The CDR3 has 15 residues. Germline V gene lookup returns CDR1 MDHEN and CDR2 SYDVKM. The CDR3 region is CASSPAVRDNSPLHF. The DNA of the CDR3 is TGTGCCAGCAGCCCCGCCGTCAGGGATAATTCACCCCTCCACTTT.

CDR3 DNA sequence: TGTGCCATCAGACCCGGGGAAGGACAGGGTGGTACTGAAGCTTTCTTT. Translating gives CAIRPGEGQGGTEAFF. V and J are TRBV10-3 and TRBJ1-1, with TRBD1 matching over 8 bases. The CDR3 is made up of 16 amino acids. CDR1 is ENHRY, CDR2 SYGVKD, per germline. Losses at the gene ends were 6 bases for V and 5 bases for J; bases not matched to a gene: 14.

This clone was counted only a few times. The V call is TRBV5-1, the J call TRBJ1-1, with D tentatively TRBD1 (5 bases). V was shortened by 0 bases and J by 5 bases, with 8 bases between the two germline ends. The CDR3 spans 13 residues. CDR1 SGHRS and CDR2 YFSETQ come from the germline V gene. The CDR3 bases are TGCGCCAGCAGCTTGGCGTCAGGGACTGAAGCTTTCTTT. It translates to CASSLASGTEAFF.

The chain is built from TRBV5-1 and TRBJ1-6; 8 bases map to TRBD1. Per the germline V gene, CDR1 is SGHRS and CDR2 is YFSETQ. V gave up 2 bases and J gave up 8 bases; unmatched junction bases: 6. This CDR3 region has 15 residues. CDR3 nucleotide sequence: TGCGCCAGCAGCTTAAGGACAGGGAAGGATTCACCCCTCCACTTT. Its translation is CASSLRTGKDSPLHF.

This clone was detected a few times. The chain is built from TRBV4-2 and TRBJ2-7; 11 bases agree with TRBD2. The CDR3 is made up of 15 amino acids. Germline loops: CDR1 LGHNA, CDR2 YNFKEQ. V trimming: 5 bases; J trimming: 7 bases; junction bases outside the gene matches: 10. The CDR3 sequence is CASSFNLAGGSEQYF. In DNA form, the CDR3 reads TGTGCCAGCAGCTTTAACCTAGCGGGAGGTAGTGAGCAGTACTTC.

CDR3 sequence: CAWSVTRALGYTF. The CDR3 region has the DNA TGTGCCTGGAGTGTAACCCGAGCGCTTGGCTACACCTTC. The rearrangement uses TRBV30 and TRBJ1-2; D not resolved. The germline V and J ends were trimmed by 0 bases and 7 bases, with 12 bases remaining between them. The CDR3 is 13 residues long. Germline V lookup: CDR1 GTSNPN, CDR2 SVGIG (reference sequence). Full variable domain (rest looked up from reference TRBV30 and TRBJ1-2): SQTIHQWPATLVQPVGSPLSLECTVEGTSNPNLYWYRQAAGRGLQLLFYSVGIGQISSEVPQNLSASRPQDRQFILSSKKLLLSDSGFYLCAWSVTRALGYTFGSGTRLTVV.

This chain links TRBV11-2 with TRBJ2-7; TRBD1 is a possible D gene (6 bases). Per the germline V gene, CDR1 is SGHAT and CDR2 is FQNNGV. V was trimmed by 4 bases and J by 7 bases, leaving 17 bases between them. The CDR3 loop spans 14 amino acids. The CDR3 here is CASSSRTDLWEQYF. In DNA, the CDR3 is TGTGCCAGCAGCTCGAGGACAGATCTTTGGGAGCAGTACTTC.

The gene calls are TRBV5-5 and TRBJ2-3; 13 bases match TRBD2. After removal of 2 bases from V and 4 bases from J, the junction contained 4 bases not matched to a gene. Germline V CDR1 and CDR2: SGHKS, YYEKEE (reference sequence). This CDR3 contains 16 residues. Here the CDR3 reads CASSFGTSGISDTQYF. In DNA, the CDR3 is TGTGCCAGCAGCTTCGGGACTAGCGGGATATCAGATACGCAGTATTTT.

The chain uses TRBV19 and TRBJ1-4; no firm D call. V lost 9 bases and J 2 bases, leaving 10 bases between the germline ends. This CDR3 contains 13 residues. Germline V lookup: CDR1 LNHDA, CDR2 SQIVND (reference sequence). CDR3: CASATPTNEKLFF. DNA for the CDR3: TGTGCCAGCGCGACACCCACTAATGAAAAACTGTTTTTT.

This clone has only one observation. J is TRBJ2-5 and V is TRBV7-2, with 14 bases identical to TRBD2. Per germline, CDR1 SGHTA and CDR2 FQGNSA. The CDR3 has 16 amino acids. J was trimmed by 5 bases and V by 5 bases; bases with no gene match: 7. The CDR3 DNA reads as TGTGCCAGCAGCCCCCGACTAGCGGGAGGGGGCGAGACCCAGTACTTC. It translates to CASSPRLAGGGETQYF.

The chain uses TRBV28 and TRBJ1-4; maybe TRBD1 (5 bases). Germline V gene sequence: CDR1 MDHEN, CDR2 SYDVKM. Trimming removed 6 bases at V and 8 bases at J, with 13 bases between. CDR3 size: 13 residues. Here the CDR3 reads CASSPSGAEKLFF. The CDR3 DNA sequence: TGTGCCAGCAGCCCGAGCGGGGCGGAAAAACTGTTTTTT.

The genes are TRBV5-6 and TRBJ2-3, with 9 positions matching TRBD2. Trimming took 1 base from V and 2 from J; bases not matched to a gene: 8. The germline CDR1 and CDR2 sequences are SGHDT and YYEEEE. The CDR3 runs 17 residues. CDR3 loop: CASSLNGGRALTDTQYF. The CDR3 DNA follows: TGTGCCAGCAGCTTGAATGGCGGGAGGGCCCTCACAGATACGCAGTATTTT.

V gene TRBV14 combines with J gene TRBJ2-2; 7 bases agree with TRBD1. Germline trimming cut 4 bases from V and 6 bases from J; bases unmatched to any gene: 2. Germline CDR1 SGHDN, CDR2 FVKESK. The CDR3 length is 13 residues. DNA for the CDR3: TGTGCCAGCAGCCGACAGGGTGCCGGGGAGCTGTTTTTT. It codes for CASSRQGAGELFF.

The chain uses TRBV18 and TRBJ2-7; 9 nucleotides align to TRBD1. The CDR3 runs to 14 residues. Germline values: CDR1 KGHSH, CDR2 LQKENI. After removal of 6 bases from V and 1 base from J, the junction contained 4 bases not matched to a gene. In DNA form, the CDR3 reads TGTGCCAGCTCCACGGGACAGGGTTCCTACGAGCAGTACTTC. Translated, it gives CASSTGQGSYEQYF.

The rearrangement links TRBV6-5 to TRBJ2-7; 8 bases map to TRBD1. Losses at the gene ends were 3 bases for V and 2 bases for J; bases not matched to a gene: 6. The CDR3 covers 15 residues. CDR1 and CDR2 from the germline V gene are MNHEY and SVGAGI. This CDR3 reads CASSYQGQGTYEQYF. CDR3 nucleotide sequence: TGTGCCAGCAGTTATCAAGGACAGGGTACCTACGAGCAGTACTTC.

The chain links TRBV18 to TRBJ2-1; a weak D match, TRBD1 (6 bases). The germline gives CDR1 KGHSH, CDR2 LQKENI. This CDR3 contains 15 residues. The germline V and J ends were trimmed by 1 base and 8 bases, with 15 bases remaining between them. The chain's CDR3 is CASSPRGGPGDEQFF. CDR3 in DNA: TGTGCCAGCTCACCACGGGGTGGACCAGGGGATGAGCAGTTCTTC.

The chain links TRBV21-1 to TRBJ1-2; the D call TRBD1 from the table was never checked on the DNA. TRBV21-1 is a listed pseudogene. CDR3 length equals 14 residues. CDR3 residues: CASSKWGRKHGYTF. For the CDR3, the DNA is TGTGCCAGCAGCAAATGGGGCAGAAAGCATGGCTACACCTTC.

This chain joins TRBV18 and TRBJ1-1; no definite D call. With 2 bases removed from V and 1 base from J, the gap between germline ends came to 8 bases. Per the germline V gene, CDR1 is KGHSH and CDR2 is LQKENI. The CDR3 length is 14 residues. CDR3 in DNA: TGTGCCAGCTCACCAGGCAGGAAGAACACTGAAGCTTTCTTT. This translates into CASSPGRKNTEAFF.